This T cell receptor beta chain was observed in a study of cytomegalovirus exposure and HLA in healthy donors. Regarding the study as a whole: Cytomegalovirus association was assigned to about 150 TCR beta chains.

This table comes from immunoSEQ multiplex PCR, and its TCRdb copy is limited to in-frame clones, with some not included. The table includes about 190,000 clones, roughly 88% detected once. As regards this clone: Antigen: not known.

The V and J ends lost 7 bases and 0 bases respectively, with 3 bases between them. CDR1 and CDR2 (germline): MNHEY, SVGAGI. The CDR3 loop spans 12 amino acids. Material for sequencing was PBMCs. This clonotype originated in a woman younger than 35 in good health and CMV-seronegative. V and J are TRBV6-5 and TRBJ2-2; D remains ambiguous. This CDR3 is CASTANTGELFF. Written as DNA, the CDR3 is TGTGCCAGCACCGCGAACACCGGGGAGCTGTTTTTT.